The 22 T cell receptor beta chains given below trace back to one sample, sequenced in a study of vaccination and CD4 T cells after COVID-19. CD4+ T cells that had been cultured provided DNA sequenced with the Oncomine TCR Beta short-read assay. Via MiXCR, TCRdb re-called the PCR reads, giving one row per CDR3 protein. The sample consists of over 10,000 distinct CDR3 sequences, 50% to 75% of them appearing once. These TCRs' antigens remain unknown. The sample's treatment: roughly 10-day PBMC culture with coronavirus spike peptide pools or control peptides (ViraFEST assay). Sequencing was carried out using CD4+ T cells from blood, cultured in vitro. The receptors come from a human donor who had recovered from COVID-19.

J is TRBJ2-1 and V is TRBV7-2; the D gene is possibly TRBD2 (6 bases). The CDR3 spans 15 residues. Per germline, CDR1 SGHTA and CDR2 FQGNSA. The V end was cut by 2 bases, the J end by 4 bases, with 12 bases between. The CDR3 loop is CASSLLADLYNEQFF. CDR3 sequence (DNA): TGTGCCAGCAGCTTATTAGCGGACCTTTACAATGAGCAGTTCTTC.

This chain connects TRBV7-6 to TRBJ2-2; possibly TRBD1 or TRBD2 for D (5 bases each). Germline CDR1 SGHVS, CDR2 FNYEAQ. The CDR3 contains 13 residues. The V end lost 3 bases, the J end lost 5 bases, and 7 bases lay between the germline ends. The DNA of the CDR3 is TGTGCCAGCAGCTTCGGGACGACCGGGGAGCTGTTTTTT. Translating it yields CASSFGTTGELFF.

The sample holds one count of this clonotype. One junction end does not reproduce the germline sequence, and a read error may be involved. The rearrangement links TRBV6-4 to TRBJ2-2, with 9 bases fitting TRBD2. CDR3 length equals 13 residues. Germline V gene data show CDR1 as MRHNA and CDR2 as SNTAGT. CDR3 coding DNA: TGTGCCAGCACTAGCGGGAACACCGGGGAGCTGTTGTTT. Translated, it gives CASTSGNTGELLF.

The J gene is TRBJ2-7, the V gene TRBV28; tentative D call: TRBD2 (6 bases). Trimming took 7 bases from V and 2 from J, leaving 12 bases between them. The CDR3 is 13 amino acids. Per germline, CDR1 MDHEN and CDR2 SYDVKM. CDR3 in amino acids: CASKRDLPYEQYF. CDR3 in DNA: TGTGCCAGCAAAAGGGACTTGCCCTACGAGCAGTACTTC. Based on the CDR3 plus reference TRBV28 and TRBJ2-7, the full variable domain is DVKVTQSSRYLVKRTGEKVFLECVQDMDHENMFWYRQDPGLGLRLIYFSYDVKMKEKGDIPEGYSVSREKKERFSLILESASTNQTSMYLCASKRDLPYEQYFGPGTRLTVT.

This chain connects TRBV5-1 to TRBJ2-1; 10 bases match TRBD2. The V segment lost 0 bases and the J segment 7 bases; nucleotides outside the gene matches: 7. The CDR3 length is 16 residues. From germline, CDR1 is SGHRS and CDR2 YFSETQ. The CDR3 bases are TGCGCCAGCAGCTTGGGATCTAGCGGGAGTGGTAATGAGCAGTTCTTC. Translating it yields CASSLGSSGSGNEQFF.

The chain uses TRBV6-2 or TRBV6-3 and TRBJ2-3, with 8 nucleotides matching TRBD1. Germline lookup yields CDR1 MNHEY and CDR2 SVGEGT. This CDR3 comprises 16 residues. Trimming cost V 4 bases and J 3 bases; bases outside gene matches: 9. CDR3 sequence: CASSLQGARATDTQYF. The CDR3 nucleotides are TGTGCCAGCAGTTTGCAGGGGGCGCGTGCGACAGATACGCAGTATTTT.

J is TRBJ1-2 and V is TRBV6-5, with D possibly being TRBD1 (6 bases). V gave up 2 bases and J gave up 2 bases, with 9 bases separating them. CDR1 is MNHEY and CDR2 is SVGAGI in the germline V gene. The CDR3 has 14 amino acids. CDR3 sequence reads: CASSYGDRNYGYTF. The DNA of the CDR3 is TGTGCCAGCAGTTACGGTGACAGGAACTATGGCTACACCTTC.

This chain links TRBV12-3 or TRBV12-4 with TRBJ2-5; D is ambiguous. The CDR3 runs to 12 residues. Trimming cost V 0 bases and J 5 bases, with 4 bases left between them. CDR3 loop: CASSLAPETQYF. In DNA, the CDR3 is TGTGCCAGCAGTTTAGCGCCGGAGACCCAGTACTTC.

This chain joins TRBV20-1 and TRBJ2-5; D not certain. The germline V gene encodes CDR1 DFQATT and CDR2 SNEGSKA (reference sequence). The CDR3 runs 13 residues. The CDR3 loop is CSGLRRRQETQYF. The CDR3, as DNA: TGCAGCGGCCTAAGGCGTCGCCAAGAGACCCAGTACTTC.

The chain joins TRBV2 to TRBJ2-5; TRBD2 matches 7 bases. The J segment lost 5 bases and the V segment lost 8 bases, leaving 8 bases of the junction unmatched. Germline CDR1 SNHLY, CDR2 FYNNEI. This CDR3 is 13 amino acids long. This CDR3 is CASGMVGGETQYF. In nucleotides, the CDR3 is TGTGCCAGCGGTATGGTGGGGGGGGAGACCCAGTACTTC.

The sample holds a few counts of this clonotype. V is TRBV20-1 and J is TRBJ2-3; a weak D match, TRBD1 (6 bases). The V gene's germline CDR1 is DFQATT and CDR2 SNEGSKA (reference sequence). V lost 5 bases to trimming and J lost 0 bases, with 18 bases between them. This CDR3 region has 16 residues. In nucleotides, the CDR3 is TGCAGTGCTTACGCTAGGGGACACGGTAGCACAGATACGCAGTATTTT. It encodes CSAYARGHGSTDTQYF.

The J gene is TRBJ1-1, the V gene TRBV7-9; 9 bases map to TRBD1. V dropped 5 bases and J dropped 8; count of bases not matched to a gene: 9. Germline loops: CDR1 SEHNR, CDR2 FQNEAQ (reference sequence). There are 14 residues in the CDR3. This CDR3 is CASSPFGTGGEAFF. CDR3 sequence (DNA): TGTGCCAGCAGCCCATTCGGTACAGGGGGCGAAGCTTTCTTT.

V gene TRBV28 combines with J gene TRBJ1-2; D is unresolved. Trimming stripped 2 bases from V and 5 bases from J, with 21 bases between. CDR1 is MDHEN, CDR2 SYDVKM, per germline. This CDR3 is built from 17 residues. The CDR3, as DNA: TGTGCCAGCAGTTTAGAGGGTCCCAGAGTTGCTACTTATGGCTACACCTTC. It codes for CASSLEGPRVATYGYTF.

The CDR3 DNA reads as TGCGCCAGCAGCACCGGAGGCGGATACAATGAGCAGTTCTTC. Its protein product is CASSTGGGYNEQFF. The chain employs TRBV5-1 and TRBJ2-1; possibly TRBD2 for D (5 bases). The CDR3 is 14 residues long. V was trimmed by 4 bases and J by 4 bases, leaving 12 bases between them. Germline CDR1 reads SGHRS; CDR2 reads YFSETQ.

CDR3 sequence reads: CASKVGSADTQYF. The CDR3 DNA reads TGCGCCAGTAAGGTGGGCTCGGCAGATACGCAGTATTTT. The chain couples TRBV5-1 to TRBJ2-3; D uncertain. This CDR3 region has 13 residues. V was clipped by 8 bases and J by 4 bases, with 14 bases between them. Germline CDR1 is SGHRS and CDR2 is YFSETQ.

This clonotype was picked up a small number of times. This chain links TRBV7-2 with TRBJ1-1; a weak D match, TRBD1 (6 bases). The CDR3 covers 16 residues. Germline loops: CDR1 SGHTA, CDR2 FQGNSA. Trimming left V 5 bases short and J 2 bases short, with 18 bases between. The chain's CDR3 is CASSQLDSRANTEAFF. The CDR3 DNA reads TGTGCCAGCAGCCAATTGGACAGCCGGGCTAACACTGAAGCTTTCTTT.

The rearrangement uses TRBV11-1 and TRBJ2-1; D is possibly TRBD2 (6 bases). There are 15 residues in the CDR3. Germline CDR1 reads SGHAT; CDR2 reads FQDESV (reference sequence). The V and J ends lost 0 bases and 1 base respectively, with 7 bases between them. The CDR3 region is CASSLAGTSYNEQFF. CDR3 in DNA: TGTGCCAGCAGCTTAGCAGGGACTTCCTACAATGAGCAGTTCTTC.

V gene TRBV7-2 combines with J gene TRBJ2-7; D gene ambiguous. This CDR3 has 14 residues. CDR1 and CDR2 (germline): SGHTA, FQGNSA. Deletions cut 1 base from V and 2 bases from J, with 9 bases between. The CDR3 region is CASSLVPSPYEQYF. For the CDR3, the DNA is TGTGCCAGCAGCTTAGTTCCCTCGCCCTACGAGCAGTACTTC.

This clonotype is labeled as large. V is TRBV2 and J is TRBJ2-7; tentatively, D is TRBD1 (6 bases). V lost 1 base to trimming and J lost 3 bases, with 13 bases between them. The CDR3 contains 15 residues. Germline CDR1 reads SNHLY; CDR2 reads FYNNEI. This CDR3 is CASSEGGTMSYEQYF. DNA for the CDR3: TGTGCCAGCAGTGAAGGTGGGACAATGAGCTACGAGCAGTACTTC.

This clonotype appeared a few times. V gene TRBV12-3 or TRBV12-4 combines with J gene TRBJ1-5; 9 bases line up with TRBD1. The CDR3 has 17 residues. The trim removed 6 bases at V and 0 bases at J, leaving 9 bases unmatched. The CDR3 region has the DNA TGTGCCAGCAGCCGACAACAGGGGGCGAATAGCAATCAGCCCCAGCATTTT. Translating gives CASSRQQGANSNQPQHF.

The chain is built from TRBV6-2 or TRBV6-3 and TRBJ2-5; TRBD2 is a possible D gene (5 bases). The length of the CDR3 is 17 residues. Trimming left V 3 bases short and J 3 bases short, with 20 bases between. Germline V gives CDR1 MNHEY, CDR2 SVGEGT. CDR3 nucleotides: TGTGCCAGCAGTTATGGCCTCCGGGAAGGGTGGGAAGAGACCCAGTACTTC. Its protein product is CASSYGLREGWEETQYF.

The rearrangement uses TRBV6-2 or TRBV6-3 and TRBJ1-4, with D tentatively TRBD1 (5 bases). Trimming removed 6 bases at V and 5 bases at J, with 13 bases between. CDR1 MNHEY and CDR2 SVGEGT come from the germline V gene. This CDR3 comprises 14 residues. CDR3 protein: CASSHRYTNEKLFF. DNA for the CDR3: TGTGCCAGCAGCCACAGGTACACGAATGAAAAACTGTTTTTT.